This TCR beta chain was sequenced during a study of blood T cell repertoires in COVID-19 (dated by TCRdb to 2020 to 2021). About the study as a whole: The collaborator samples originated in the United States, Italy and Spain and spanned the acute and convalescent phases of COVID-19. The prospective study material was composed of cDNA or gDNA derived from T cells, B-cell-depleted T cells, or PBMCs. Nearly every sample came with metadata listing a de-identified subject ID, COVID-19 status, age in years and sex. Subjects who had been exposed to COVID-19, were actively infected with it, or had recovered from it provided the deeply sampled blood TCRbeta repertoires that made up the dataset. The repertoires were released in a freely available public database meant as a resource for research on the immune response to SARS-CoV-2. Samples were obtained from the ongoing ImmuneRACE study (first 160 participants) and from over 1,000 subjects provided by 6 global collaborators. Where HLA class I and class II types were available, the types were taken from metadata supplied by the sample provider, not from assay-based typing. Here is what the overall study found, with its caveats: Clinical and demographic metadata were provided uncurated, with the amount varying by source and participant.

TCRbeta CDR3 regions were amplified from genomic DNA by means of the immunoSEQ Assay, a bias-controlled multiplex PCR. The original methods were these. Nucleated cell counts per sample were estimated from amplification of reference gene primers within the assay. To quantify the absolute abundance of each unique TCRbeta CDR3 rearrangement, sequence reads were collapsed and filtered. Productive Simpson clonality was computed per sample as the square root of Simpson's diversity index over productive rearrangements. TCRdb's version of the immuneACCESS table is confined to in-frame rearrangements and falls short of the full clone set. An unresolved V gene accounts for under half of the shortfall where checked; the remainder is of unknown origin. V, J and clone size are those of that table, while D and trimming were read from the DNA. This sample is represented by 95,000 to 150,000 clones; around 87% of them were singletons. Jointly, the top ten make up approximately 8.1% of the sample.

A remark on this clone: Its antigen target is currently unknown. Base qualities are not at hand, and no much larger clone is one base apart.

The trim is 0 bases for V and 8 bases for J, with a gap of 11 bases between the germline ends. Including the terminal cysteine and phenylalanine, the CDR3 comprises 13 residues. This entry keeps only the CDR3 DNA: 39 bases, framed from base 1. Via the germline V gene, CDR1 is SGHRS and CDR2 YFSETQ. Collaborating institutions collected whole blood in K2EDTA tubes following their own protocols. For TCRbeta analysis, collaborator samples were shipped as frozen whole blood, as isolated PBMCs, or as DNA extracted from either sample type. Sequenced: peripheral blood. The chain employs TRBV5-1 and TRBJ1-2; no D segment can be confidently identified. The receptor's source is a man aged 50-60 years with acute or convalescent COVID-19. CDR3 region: CASSLDGGFGYTF. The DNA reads TGCGCCAGCAGCTTGGATGGAGGCTTCGGCTACACCTTC. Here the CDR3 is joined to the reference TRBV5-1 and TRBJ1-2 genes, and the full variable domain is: KAGVTQTPRYLIKTRGQQVTLSCSPISGHRSVSWYQQTPGQGLQFLFEYFSETQRNKGNFPGRFSGRQFSNSRSEMNVSTLELGDSALYLCASSLDGGFGYTFGSGTRLTVV.